Sequencing of this T cell receptor (beta chain) was carried out in a study of cytomegalovirus exposure and HLA in healthy donors (dated by TCRdb to 2016 to 2017). Concerning the study at large: An earlier analysis of approximately 640 of the donors reported approximately 290 Gb of sequence data and around 110 million unique TCR beta sequences from about 180 million T cells. An early release that covered some 640 HLA-typed donors contained approximately 320 gigabases of sequencing data and 80 million or so unique TCR sequences. Of the roughly 400 genotyped donors, 70% to 90% were placed in the genetic ancestry cluster associated with self-reported Caucasian donors. The aim of the study was to test whether cataloging public T cell receptors could identify signatures of past pathogen exposure. Using immunosequencing, the study profiled T cell repertoires from some 670 subjects and related those repertoires to cytomegalovirus serostatus. Along with the approximately 670-subject first cohort, a separate validation cohort of over a hundred different subjects was used. To predict cytomegalovirus infection status, the study brought together high-throughput TCR immunosequencing, statistical association of individual TCRs with disease status, and machine learning. A later analysis re-examined previously published TCR beta repertoires from about 670 donors and added high-resolution HLA genotyping to investigate patterns of TCR occurrence. Rather than drawing on any new phenotypic data, the later analysis identified candidate immune exposures from TCR beta sequences and the way those sequences occurred across donors. In an earlier analysis of 587 of the donors, high-throughput TCR beta sequencing was used to judge whether each TCR beta V gene segment behaved as functional or pseudogenic. Donor age, sex, ethnicity and CMV serostatus were collected together with the repertoire data. A later genetic analysis took genome-wide SNP genotypes for about 60% of the roughly 670 donors and used that subset as a discovery cohort. Every discovery cohort repertoire had been produced on one sequencing platform. Both class I and class II loci were covered by HLA typing, at four-digit resolution. The number of donors typed differed by locus, with about 629-640 for A, B, C, DRB1 and DQB1, around 520 for DQA1, 600 to 610 for DPA1, and around 450 for DPB1. Roughly 5 DR-DQ haplotypes were handled as single units for association and clustering, since linkage in the cohort was strong. Among about 390 genotyped donors of the cohort, an average of approximately 250,000 unique TCR beta nucleotide sequences were sequenced per donor, approximately 20% of them non-productive. Paper-wide results and their limitations: While some public TCRs were present in many individuals, most TCR sequences turned up only very rarely across donors. According to the authors, the approach could potentially be generalized to other disease states and immunological phenotypes. Because counts were too low, about 18 rarely observed V segments, including chromosome 9 orphons, were excluded from the earlier analysis of several hundred of the donors. Some IMGT-functional V segments, including TRBV6-2 and TRBV6-3, could not be distinguished by the 87-base-pair reads and were therefore excluded. A group of highly shared sequence variants was considered likely to be a technical artifact of the sequencing pipeline. Because HLA typing was unavailable for some donors at each locus, only the typed subset was used in association tests. In the study, approximately 160 TCR beta chains were listed as associated with cytomegalovirus. In an earlier analysis of 500 to 650 of the donors, most TCR beta V segments appeared in productive rearrangements about 90% or about 30% of the time, broadly matching IMGT annotations. Specific HLA alleles were associated with 15,000 to 20,000 TCR beta sequences at a false discovery rate of 0.05 in a later analysis. In a later analysis, TCR association rates were found to vary across HLA loci, with the most associated TCRs seen for DRB1 alleles and the fewest for HLA-C alleles. The classifier was reported to diagnose cytomegalovirus status with high specificity and sensitivity in both the original cohort and the validation cohort. Most CMV-associated TCR beta chains appeared to be HLA-restricted in a later analysis, and the HLA associations seemed to be driven largely by CMV exposure. In vitro tests confirmed that a few of the cytomegalovirus-associated TCR beta chains recognize cytomegalovirus antigens. In a later analysis, several top co-occurrence clusters were reported to appear linked to parvovirus B19, influenza, CMV and Epstein-Barr virus. A further reported finding was that TCR beta sequences accurately predicted the HLA-A and HLA-B alleles for most subjects in the first cohort. A later genetic analysis reported fewer N-insertions in productive TCRs among donors in an Asian-associated ancestry cluster than the roughly 700-donor mean. An association between a missense DCLRE1C variant and V-gene and J-gene trimming of TCR beta chains was found in a later genetic analysis and replicated in an independent cohort. Immune exposure information for the cohort was limited to CMV serostatus. Only TCR beta chains were sequenced in this cohort, and the absence of alpha or paired-chain data limited detectable features. When HLA alleles, especially DR and DQ, strongly co-occurred, attributing TCR associations to individual alleles was difficult. Linkage disequilibrium might explain the correlated functional status among segregating V segments, but an unknown experimental factor could not be excluded. Sequencing depth was assumed to be roughly uniform across donors in the presence/absence analyses, though that assumption may not hold. In a later analysis, HLA-associated TCR beta chains showed more clonal expansion and lower generation probabilities than non-associated chains that were equally common.

Receptor amplification or capture employed the immunoSEQ multiplex PCR assay. A mixture of 60 forward primers for TCR Vbeta segments and 13 reverse primers for TCR Jbeta segments was used in the multiplex PCR. The CDR3 region of rearranged TCR beta genes was amplified from genomic DNA by a multiplex PCR assay. Amplified TCR beta libraries were sequenced as 87-base-pair reads on the Illumina HiSeq System. The study's own analysis went as follows. A later analysis tallied 70 million to 100 million unique TCR beta chains across the 650 to 750 repertoires, and approximately 9.9 million of those chains were shared by two or more donors. To remove PCR and sequencing errors, raw reads were error-corrected and collapsed into unique sequences using a nearest-neighbor algorithm that merged closely related sequences. Alignment of CDR3 sequences to IMGT reference sequences was used to assign V, D and J gene segments. For a sequence to be retained, a match of at least six nucleotides to both a V gene segment and a J gene segment was required. Rearrangements were called productive when the CDR3 lacked stop codons and stayed in frame with V and J; all others were non-productive. CDR3 was defined by IMGT convention, running from the second conserved V-encoded cysteine to the conserved J-encoded phenylalanine. The earlier analysis of some 540 of the donors excluded any sequence lacking an unambiguous match to a single V gene segment. An earlier analysis of approximately 590 of the donors called V segments functional above 56.7% productive rearrangements and segregating when the between-donor standard deviation exceeded 5%. To diagnose cytomegalovirus status from the catalog of TCR beta chain sequences, a statistical classification framework was built. In a later analysis, V and J genes were assigned by comparing TCR nucleotide sequences against IMGT/GENE-DB human TR gene sequences. In a later analysis, CDR3 sequences and most-parsimonious VDJ recombination scenarios were assigned using the TCRdist pipeline. A later analysis defined each TCR beta chain by its CDR3 amino acid sequence plus V-gene family, and excluded reads lacking a unique V-gene family. In a later analysis, 450 to 600 highly shared, low-generation-probability nucleotide sequences were removed to address suspected cross-contamination and a sequencing artifact. In a later analysis, a clonal expansion index was calculated for each public chain from normalized within-repertoire ranks of inferred template counts. A later analysis computed generation probabilities with a VDJ recombination model fitted to out-of-frame rearrangements, and checked the results against IGoR. In a later analysis, TCR-TCR, TCR-HLA and TCR-CMV co-occurrence was scored with hypergeometric tests, and a repertoire-size bias correction was applied to TCR pairs. To estimate false discovery rates, a later analysis permuted the HLA or CMV assignments 20 times. In a later analysis, co-occurring TCRs were grouped with DBSCAN, and TCRdist sequence similarity was added when clustering was performed within HLA-allele-positive subsets. Repertoires with fewer than 30,000 or more than 120,000 public chains, plus five repertoires with anomalous nucleotide sharing, were excluded from co-occurrence clustering. TCRdb took over this immuneACCESS table, retaining in-frame rearrangements with V and J assigned. Such tables are incomplete; in checked studies, under half of the missing clones stem from an unresolved V gene, and the remainder is unexplained. V and J calls plus clone size are reproduced from that table; the DNA served to infer D and trimming. The sample's own table lists about 150,000 clones. Of the sample, around 1.5% is held by the ten largest clones.

The CDR3 spans 14 residues, from the cysteine through the phenylalanine. The kept DNA is CDR3 alone, 42 bases in frame from the first base. The germline V gene (reference sequence) yields LNHDA for CDR1 and SQIVND for CDR2. The germline V end is reduced by 6 bases and the J end by 4 bases; junction bases left unmatched: 7. The cohort was made up of hundreds of healthy bone marrow donors. Cohort members were all nominally healthy when sampled, although unrecorded immune exposures were likely present. The donor was CMV seronegative and belonged to the group of under 400 seronegative cohort members. A peripheral blood sample was provided by each donor, and peripheral blood mononuclear cells were used for TCR beta sequencing. Genomic DNA extraction from the blood cell samples was performed with the Qiagen DNeasy Blood Extraction Kit. In regard to this clone: What this receptor recognizes is not known.

The sample taken for sequencing was PBMCs. The TCR was taken from a woman aged 45-65 years in good health and CMV-seronegative. This chain is built from TRBV19 and TRBJ1-2; TRBD1 fits 8 bases in the junction. The CDR3 region: CASRIGTGVYGYTF. The nucleotide sequence reads as follows: TGTGCCAGTAGGATTGGGACAGGAGTCTATGGCTACACCTTC.